The 5 T cell receptor beta chains below all came from one sample that was sequenced in a study of breast tumors, draining lymph nodes, adjacent tissues. Samples came from axillary lymph nodes draining the breast cancer. One entry per CDR3 protein results from TCRdb running MiXCR on the multiplex PCR reads. The top ten hold 4% to 5.5% of the sample, which has 150,000 to 250,000 distinct CDR3 sequences, around 29% seen once. Sequenced input: axillary lymph node tissue. The receptors were sampled from a female donor with breast cancer. Some clones in this sample may be carry-over from other donors' samples.

This chain joins TRBV7-9 and TRBJ2-3, with D perhaps matching TRBD2 (7 bases). The CDR3 contains 16 residues. Between the trimmed V and J ends, which lost 3 bases and 2 bases, there was a span of 15 bases. Germline loops: CDR1 SEHNR, CDR2 FQNEAQ (reference sequence). In nucleotides, the CDR3 is TGTGCCAGCAGCTTGGAAGGGGGGGCCCTCACAGATACGCAGTATTTT. Amino acid sequence: CASSLEGGALTDTQYF.

Of note for this clonotype: One junction end disagrees with the germline gene, perhaps due to a read error. CDR3: CASSPPGVGGDNEQCF. CDR3 coding DNA: TGTGCCAGCAGCCCCCCGGGGGTAGGGGGGGACAATGAGCAGTGCTTC. This sequence joins TRBV7-2 and TRBJ2-1, with D perhaps matching TRBD2 (7 bases). CDR3 size: 16 residues. Germline CDR1 SGHTA, CDR2 FQGNSA.

On this clonotype itself: Mismatch with germline at one junction end may stem from a read error. V gene TRBV15 combines with J gene TRBJ2-7; D is perhaps TRBD1 (6 bases). The CDR3 is made up of 13 amino acids. The germline V gene has CDR1 LNHNV and CDR2 YYDKDF (reference sequence). Here the CDR3 DNA reads TGTGCCTCCAGCCCCGGGGACATCTACGAGCAGCACTTC. It codes for CASSPGDIYEQHF.

This clonotype was seen ten or more times. The chain carries TRBV5-6 and TRBJ2-6; maybe TRBD1 (6 bases). The CDR3 is 16 residues long. Germline CDR1 and CDR2: SGHDT and YYEEEE. Trimming removed 1 base from V and 2 bases from J, with 10 bases in between. In DNA, the CDR3 is TGTGCCAGCAGCTTGATGAACAGGGCTGGGGCCAACGTCCTGACTTTC. Translation gives CASSLMNRAGANVLTF.

This clonotype has more than one count but fewer than ten. This may arise from a read error, as a much more abundant clone is one base away. This chain links TRBV20-1 with TRBJ2-4; 8 nucleotides agree with TRBD1. The CDR3 runs 13 residues. Germline V lookup: CDR1 DFQATT, CDR2 SNEGSKA (reference sequence). The CDR3 spells CSATQGGKNTQYF. The CDR3 DNA follows: TGCAGTGCAACACAGGGGGGCAAAAACACTCAGTACTTC.